A single sample is the source of the 23 T cell receptor beta chains below, sequenced in a study of monozygotic twins with cystic fibrosis. Data came from immunoSEQ multiplex PCR; TCRdb stores just in-frame clones and leaves some out. The sample holds about 30,000 clones, approximately 86% seen once. Sequencing used blood. All receptors derive from a girl aged 2 to 9 with cystic fibrosis.

This clone was seen just once. This chain's CDR3 is CASSPREAGELFF. DNA for the CDR3: TGTGCCAGCAGTCCTCGCGAGGCCGGGGAGCTGTTTTTT. The chain employs TRBV6-6 and TRBJ2-2; D unresolved. This CDR3 has 13 amino acids. V was cut by 5 bases and J by 6 bases, with 10 bases left in between. Per germline, CDR1 MNHNY and CDR2 SVGAGI (reference sequence).

The V call is TRBV5-4, the J call TRBJ2-5; 11 bases are shared with TRBD1. Germline V gene data show CDR1 as SGHNT and CDR2 as YYREEE (reference sequence). V shed 5 bases and J 5 bases; nucleotides not matched to a gene: 11. The CDR3 runs 16 residues. CDR3 bases: TGTGCCAGCAGTCTGCCGGGACAGGGGGTGAGGGAGACCCAGTACTTC. Protein product: CASSLPGQGVRETQYF.

V is TRBV28 and J is TRBJ2-7, with unresolved D. The CDR3 totals 15 residues. Looked up from germline, CDR1 is MDHEN and CDR2 is SYDVKM. Deletions cut 6 bases from V and 0 bases from J, with 15 bases between. The CDR3 loop reads CASSQDRASSYEQYF. CDR3 coding DNA: TGTGCCAGCAGCCAAGATCGGGCGAGCTCCTACGAGCAGTACTTC. Drawing the rest from reference TRBV28 and TRBJ2-7, the complete variable domain is DVKVTQSSRYLVKRTGEKVFLECVQDMDHENMFWYRQDPGLGLRLIYFSYDVKMKEKGDIPEGYSVSREKKERFSLILESASTNQTSMYLCASSQDRASSYEQYFGPGTRLTVT.

The rearrangement links TRBV5-1 to TRBJ2-7; 12 bases line up with TRBD2. The CDR3 totals 15 residues. The V gene end was trimmed by 4 bases and the J gene end by 6 bases; junction bases not matched to a gene: 8. Germline CDR1 is SGHRS and CDR2 is YFSETQ. This chain's CDR3 is CASSQTGLAGLEQYF. In DNA, the CDR3 is TGCGCCAGCAGCCAAACCGGACTAGCGGGGCTCGAGCAGTACTTC.

CDR3 amino acids: CASGQGIIFYGYTF. Here the CDR3 DNA reads TGTGCCAGCGGACAGGGTATTATCTTCTATGGCTACACCTTC. The rearrangement links TRBV6-1 to TRBJ1-2; 8 bases match TRBD1. Germline assignment: CDR1 MNHNS and CDR2 SASEGT. Trimming cost V 8 bases and J 4 bases; bases outside gene matches: 9. The CDR3 covers 14 residues.

The chain links TRBV7-9 to TRBJ2-5, with D uncertain. CDR3 length: 11 amino acids. Germline V gene data show CDR1 as SEHNR and CDR2 as FQNEAQ (reference sequence). V was trimmed by 3 bases and J by 2 bases, leaving 1 base between them. The CDR3 is CASSFQETQYF. The CDR3 DNA follows: TGTGCCAGCAGCTTTCAAGAGACCCAGTACTTC. The full variable domain, rest sourced from reference TRBV7-9 and TRBJ2-5, is DTGVSQNPRHKITKRGQNVTFRCDPISEHNRLYWYRQTLGQGPEFLTYFQNEAQLEKSRLLSDRFSAERPKGSFSTLEIQRTEQGDSAMYLCASSFQETQYFGPGTRLLVL.

The rearrangement uses TRBV7-8 and TRBJ1-4; no clear D gene. Trimming cost V 1 base and J 5 bases, with 5 bases left between them. The CDR3 totals 13 residues. Germline-derived CDR1 and CDR2 are SGHVS and FQNEAQ. DNA for the CDR3: TGTGCCAGCAGCTTAGTCAAGAATGAAAAACTGTTTTTT. It is translated as CASSLVKNEKLFF.

This chain uses TRBV19 with TRBJ1-2; 10 bases align to TRBD1. CDR1 and CDR2 from the germline V gene are LNHDA and SQIVND (reference sequence). V was pared by 10 bases and J by 1 base, with 6 bases of the junction left unmatched. The CDR3 contains 14 residues. CDR3 in amino acids: CAKTGQGLNYGYTF. Here the CDR3 DNA reads TGTGCCAAAACGGGACAGGGGCTTAACTATGGCTACACCTTC.

J is TRBJ1-4 and V is TRBV6-6; a possible D gene is TRBD1 (6 bases). This CDR3 is built from 13 residues. CDR1 is MNHNY and CDR2 is SVGAGI in the germline V gene (reference sequence). Trimming pared 8 bases from V and 8 bases from J, leaving 15 bases between. The CDR3 bases are TGTGCCAGCGCACCGGGGGCGGAGGAAAAACTGTTTTTT. Its translation: CASAPGAEEKLFF.

The V call is TRBV6-6, the J call TRBJ1-5; the D gene is possibly TRBD1 (5 bases). This CDR3 spans 15 amino acids. Per the germline V gene, CDR1 is MNHNY and CDR2 is SVGAGI (reference sequence). Trimming left V 0 bases short and J 6 bases short, with 12 bases between. The CDR3 sequence is CASSYSTRGVQPQHF. CDR3 nucleotide sequence: TGTGCCAGCAGTTACTCGACCCGAGGGGTTCAGCCCCAGCATTTT.

The chain carries TRBV9 and TRBJ2-7; TRBD2 matches 7 bases. This CDR3 is 17 amino acids long. Germline V gives CDR1 SGDLS, CDR2 YYNGEE. Germline trimming cut 4 bases from V and 2 bases from J; bases unmatched to any gene: 15. The CDR3 protein is CASSNHPSAGDPYEQYF. CDR3 nucleotide sequence: TGTGCCAGCAGCAACCATCCGTCTGCGGGAGACCCCTACGAGCAGTACTTC.

The J gene is TRBJ1-4, the V gene TRBV25-1; D might be TRBD1 (5 bases). CDR3 length: 14 amino acids. The germline V gene encodes CDR1 MGHDK and CDR2 SYGVNS. Trimming left V 3 bases short and J 5 bases short, with 10 bases between. The CDR3 region is CASSEQGNNEKLFF. CDR3 bases: TGTGCCAGCAGTGAGCAGGGTAACAATGAAAAACTGTTTTTT.

The chain uses TRBV6-5 and TRBJ1-3; 8 nucleotides agree with TRBD1. Losses at the gene ends were 6 bases for V and 5 bases for J; bases not matched to a gene: 6. Germline-derived CDR1 and CDR2 are MNHEY and SVGAGI. CDR3 size: 14 residues. For the CDR3, the DNA is TGTGCCAGCAGCTCAACAGGGGGAAGAAACACCATATATTTT. It translates to CASSSTGGRNTIYF.

This clone was recorded only once. The genes are TRBV18 and TRBJ1-5; 7 nucleotides agree with TRBD1. J was trimmed by 2 bases and V by 6 bases; bases with no gene match: 4. CDR1 is KGHSH and CDR2 is LQKENI in the germline V gene. CDR3 length: 14 amino acids. The DNA of the CDR3 is TGTGCCAGCTCCTTCGGACAGGGCAATCAGCCCCAGCATTTT. Protein: CASSFGQGNQPQHF.

This rearrangement joins TRBV19 to TRBJ2-7; no firm D call. Trimming cost V 1 base and J 2 bases, with 9 bases left between them. The CDR3 runs 14 residues. Germline-derived CDR1 and CDR2 are LNHDA and SQIVND (reference sequence). This CDR3 reads CASSIGYSPYEQYF. CDR3 nucleotides: TGTGCCAGTAGTATAGGTTACTCCCCCTACGAGCAGTACTTC.

The chain links TRBV19 to TRBJ2-2; TRBD2 aligns across 9 bases. Germline values: CDR1 LNHDA, CDR2 SQIVND (reference sequence). This CDR3 has 13 residues. The junction had 3 bases not matched to a gene; V was cut back by 4 bases and J by 9 bases. The CDR3 is CASSTGLAWELFF. The CDR3 DNA reads as TGTGCCAGTAGTACAGGACTAGCGTGGGAGCTGTTTTTT.

J is TRBJ1-2 and V is TRBV30; 11 bases line up with TRBD1. The length of the CDR3 is 14 residues. Trimming took 0 bases from V and 8 from J; bases not matched to a gene: 5. Per germline, CDR1 GTSNPN and CDR2 SVGIG (reference sequence). CDR3 protein: CAWSVRGTGGGYTF. CDR3 coding DNA: TGTGCCTGGAGTGTACGTGGGACAGGGGGAGGCTACACCTTC.

This chain uses TRBV19 with TRBJ2-5; the D is unclear. Germline V gene lookup returns CDR1 LNHDA and CDR2 SQIVND (reference sequence). V dropped 7 bases and J dropped 4 bases, with 13 bases sitting between them. The CDR3 length is 13 residues. CDR3 protein: CASKALGRETQYF. The CDR3 DNA sequence: TGTGCCAGTAAGGCCCTAGGTCGAGAGACCCAGTACTTC.

The J gene is TRBJ1-6, the V gene TRBV10-2, with no clear D. Deletions cut 2 bases from V and 7 bases from J, with 15 bases between. The germline V gene encodes CDR1 WSHSY and CDR2 SAAADI. The length of the CDR3 is 16 residues. The CDR3 loop is CASSERVSGPNSPLHF. CDR3 coding DNA: TGCGCCAGCAGTGAGAGAGTGTCTGGTCCAAATTCACCCCTCCACTTT.

The chain is built from TRBV28 and TRBJ1-2; no reliable D call. The germline V gene has CDR1 MDHEN and CDR2 SYDVKM. Trimming shortened V by 7 bases and J by 5 bases, and 8 bases separated the two germline ends. This CDR3 has 11 amino acids. The CDR3 DNA follows: TGTGCCAGCATAGGTTGGTATGGCTACACCTTC. Translating it yields CASIGWYGYTF.

This clone was seen just once. The chain combines TRBV7-9 with TRBJ1-5; D uncertain. The length of the CDR3 is 13 residues. In germline, CDR1 is SEHNR, CDR2 FQNEAQ (reference sequence). Trimming took off 5 bases at V and 5 bases at J, with 10 bases between the two ends. Here the CDR3 DNA reads TGTGCCAGCAGCCGTAGTGTGGATCAGCCCCAGCATTTT. This translates into CASSRSVDQPQHF.

The V call is TRBV27, the J call TRBJ2-7; 7 nucleotides agree with TRBD2. The CDR3 runs 14 residues. The V gene's germline CDR1 is MNHEY and CDR2 SMNVEV (reference sequence). J gave up 3 bases and V 6 bases, and 8 bases lay outside the gene matches. This CDR3 is CASSRASGLYEQYF. The CDR3 DNA sequence: TGTGCCAGCAGCCGAGCTAGCGGCCTCTACGAGCAGTACTTC.

The DNA of the CDR3 is TGTGCCAGCAGCCCCCTTCAGGGCACGAACACCGGGGAGCTGTTTTTT. Its protein product is CASSPLQGTNTGELFF. The chain has TRBV4-2 and TRBJ2-2, with D tentatively TRBD1 (5 bases). The CDR3 totals 16 residues. V was pared by 4 bases and J by 0 bases, with 12 bases between. CDR1 and CDR2 from the germline V gene are LGHNA and YNFKEQ.